The 32 T cell receptor beta chains below all came from one sample that was sequenced in a study of regulatory T cells in long-lasting Graves disease. Time point specified: newly diagnosed GD, antithyroid drugs for less than 3 months. Researchers made the TCR library from RNA that was extracted from PBMCs. Researchers made TCR beta libraries by using iRepertoire HTBI primers and running Arm-PCR on CDR3 regions. Using its own MiXCR run on the multiplex PCR reads, TCRdb lists one record per CDR3 protein. The table lists 500,000 or so distinct CDR3 sequences, 15% to 20% of them singletons. Separately, the same data were catalogued under a study of T cells in Graves' hyperthyroidism and ophthalmopathy.

Material: peripheral blood mononuclear cells (PBMCs), obtained at new diagnosis, from a patient treated with antithyroid drugs. These receptors all come from a woman between 40 and 65 years old with Graves disease.

The chain uses TRBV19 and TRBJ1-6, with D unresolved. V gave up 3 bases and J gave up 12 bases, with 18 bases separating them. The germline CDR1 and CDR2 sequences are LNHDA and SQIVND (reference sequence). This CDR3 contains 15 residues. DNA of the CDR3: TGTGCCAGTAGTATCTCGTCCGGCCGTTTTGGACCCCTCCACTTT. Amino acid sequence: CASSISSGRFGPLHF. Drawing the rest from reference TRBV19 and TRBJ1-6, the complete variable domain is DGGITQSPKYLFRKEGQNVTLSCEQNLNHDAMYWYRQDPGQGLRLIYYSQIVNDFQKGDIAEGYSVSREKKESFPLTVTSAQKNPTAFYLCASSISSGRFGPLHFGNGTRLTVT.

A few counts support this clonotype. The chain employs TRBV19 and TRBJ2-5, with TRBD2 identical over 7 bases. Germline CDR1 is LNHDA and CDR2 is SQIVND (reference sequence). The CDR3 is made up of 14 amino acids. V was clipped by 1 base and J by 4 bases; unmatched bases: 3. CDR3: CASSIAGGGETQYF. CDR3 DNA: TGTGCCAGTAGTATAGCGGGGGGTGGAGAGACCCAGTACTTC.

This clonotype was counted many times. The chain employs TRBV28 and TRBJ1-1; D ambiguous. Germline V gene sequence: CDR1 MDHEN, CDR2 SYDVKM. Deletions cut 3 bases from V and 4 bases from J, with 9 bases between. The CDR3 runs to 13 residues. The CDR3 loop is CASSFPMGTEAFF. DNA for the CDR3: TGTGCCAGCAGTTTCCCCATGGGCACTGAAGCTTTCTTT. Combining the CDR3 with reference TRBV28 and TRBJ1-1 gives the whole variable domain DVKVTQSSRYLVKRTGEKVFLECVQDMDHENMFWYRQDPGLGLRLIYFSYDVKMKEKGDIPEGYSVSREKKERFSLILESASTNQTSMYLCASSFPMGTEAFFGQGTRLTVV.

This clonotype was seen a handful of times. The chain has TRBV7-2 and TRBJ2-7; unclear D gene. The CDR3 spans 15 residues. V lost 5 bases to trimming and J lost 2 bases, with 16 bases between them. CDR1 and CDR2 from the germline V gene are SGHTA and FQGNSA. CDR3 sequence: CASSTAGSGPYEQYF. Here the CDR3 DNA reads TGTGCCAGCAGCACAGCCGGGTCGGGTCCCTACGAGCAGTACTTC.

This clonotype was observed many times. The rearrangement links TRBV28 to TRBJ2-1, with no clear D. Germline V gene data show CDR1 as MDHEN and CDR2 as SYDVKM. The CDR3 loop spans 15 amino acids. V was shortened by 6 bases and J by 6 bases, with 18 bases between the two germline ends. In DNA form, the CDR3 reads TGTGCCAGCAGCCCTAGTAGCCCCTCCGGCAATGAGCAGTTCTTC. Translating gives CASSPSSPSGNEQFF.

The chain combines TRBV7-2 with TRBJ2-5; possible D gene TRBD1, 5 bases. Between the trimmed V and J ends, which lost 7 bases and 5 bases, there was a span of 17 bases. The CDR3 spans 14 residues. Germline V CDR1 and CDR2: SGHTA, FQGNSA. CDR3 region: CASTLGGAFETQYF. As DNA, the CDR3 is TGTGCCAGCACCCTCGGTGGGGCTTTCGAGACCCAGTACTTC.

This clonotype was detected only a few times. The V and J genes are TRBV4-1 and TRBJ2-1; unclear D gene. V lost 2 bases to trimming and J lost 0 bases, with 14 bases between them. The germline gives CDR1 MGHRA, CDR2 YSYEKL. The CDR3 runs 17 residues. CDR3 coding DNA: TGCGCCAGCAGCCAATCGGCGGCCCCGAGCTCCTACAATGAGCAGTTCTTC. As protein: CASSQSAAPSSYNEQFF.

V usage is TRBV2 and J usage is TRBJ2-3; a possible D gene is TRBD2 (7 bases). Germline CDR1 and CDR2: SNHLY and FYNNEI. This CDR3 is 15 amino acids long. V was clipped by 7 bases and J by 4 bases, with 18 bases between them. CDR3 DNA sequence: TGTGCCAGCACCCCCTCATCGGGGGGCCCAGATACGCAGTATTTT. It codes for CASTPSSGGPDTQYF.

The chain employs TRBV4-1 and TRBJ1-5; maybe TRBD1 (5 bases). Germline V gene sequence: CDR1 MGHRA, CDR2 YSYEKL. The CDR3 totals 15 residues. Trimming took off 5 bases at V and 5 bases at J, with 16 bases between the two ends. CDR3 coding DNA: TGCGCCAGCAGCGTACGGGACTCCTCGGATCAGCCCCAGCATTTT. The encoded protein is CASSVRDSSDQPQHF.

The gene calls are TRBV19 and TRBJ1-3; D remains ambiguous. CDR1 and CDR2 (germline): LNHDA, SQIVND (reference sequence). The CDR3 loop spans 12 amino acids. Deletions cut 8 bases from V and 2 bases from J, with 7 bases between. The CDR3 here is CASSRPGNTIYF. CDR3 in DNA: TGTGCCAGTTCCAGACCTGGAAACACCATATATTTT.

The CDR3 reads CASSPPMTVQDTQYF. Written as DNA, the CDR3 is TGTGCCAGCTCACCACCTATGACAGTTCAAGATACGCAGTATTTT. V is TRBV18 and J is TRBJ2-3; D is possibly TRBD1 (5 bases). The germline V gene has CDR1 KGHSH and CDR2 LQKENI. V lost 0 bases to trimming and J lost 5 bases, with 12 bases between them. This CDR3 is 15 amino acids long.

This clonotype was found many times. The chain links TRBV11-3 to TRBJ2-5; 10 nucleotides agree with TRBD2. Germline V gene sequence: CDR1 SGHNT, CDR2 YENEEA. CDR3 length equals 17 residues. Trimming cost V 6 bases and J 5 bases; bases outside gene matches: 15. CDR3 residues: CASSSILAGTPWETQYF. The CDR3 DNA sequence: TGTGCCAGCAGTTCAATACTAGCGGGGACTCCTTGGGAGACCCAGTACTTC.

At least ten counts were recorded for this clonotype. This chain uses TRBV2 with TRBJ1-4, with a tentative D call TRBD1 (6 bases). Trimming stripped 2 bases from V and 8 bases from J, with 6 bases between. The CDR3 is made up of 12 amino acids. Germline assignment: CDR1 SNHLY and CDR2 FYNNEI. The CDR3 region has the DNA TGTGCCAGCAGTGAAAGGGGGGAAAAACTGTTTTTT. It is translated as CASSERGEKLFF.

Note on this clonotype: With only one base between it and a far larger clone, this is likely a read error. The chain recombines TRBV11-1 with TRBJ2-1, with 7 bases matching TRBD1. The better agreement between TRBJ2-5 and the DNA end casts doubt on the J call. The CDR3 is made up of 16 amino acids. Germline CDR1 is SGHAT and CDR2 is FQDESV (reference sequence). CDR3 sequence (DNA): TGTGCCGGCAGCAACCAACGGACAGGCGCCCAAGAGACCCAGTACTTC. This gives the protein CAGSNQRTGAQETQYF.

This clonotype was recorded many times. This chain links TRBV30 with TRBJ1-2; the D gene is possibly TRBD1 (6 bases). The V end lost 2 bases, the J end lost 5 bases, and 15 bases lay between the germline ends. Germline V gene lookup returns CDR1 GTSNPN and CDR2 SVGIG (reference sequence). This CDR3 is built from 14 residues. CDR3 region: CAWSRTMGAYGYTF. The DNA of the CDR3 is TGTGCCTGGAGTAGAACAATGGGGGCGTATGGCTACACCTTC.

In its sample, this clonotype was seen many times. This rearrangement joins TRBV12-3 or TRBV12-4 to TRBJ2-2, with D maybe TRBD1 (6 bases). The ends were cut back, 10 bases at V and 7 bases at J, with 19 bases in the middle. The CDR3 has 14 residues. The CDR3 nucleotides are TGTGCCACAAATCGCAGGGGACCCCACGGGGAGCTGTTTTTT. This gives the protein CATNRRGPHGELFF.

This clonotype appeared many times. The J gene is TRBJ1-5, the V gene TRBV7-8; D is perhaps TRBD1 (5 bases). V lost 5 bases to trimming and J lost 6 bases, with 11 bases between them. The germline V gene has CDR1 SGHVS and CDR2 FQNEAQ. This CDR3 contains 13 residues. In DNA form, the CDR3 reads TGTGCCAGCAGCCGCTCAGGGTCTCAGCCCCAGCATTTT. Its protein is CASSRSGSQPQHF.

This clonotype was counted a few times. This rearrangement joins TRBV20-1 to TRBJ2-1; D is possibly TRBD2 (5 bases). Germline V gene sequence: CDR1 DFQATT, CDR2 SNEGSKA (reference sequence). This CDR3 has 15 amino acids. The CDR3 coding sequence is TGCGGACTCCCGGGCTCTACGGTTAGCTACAATGAGCAGTTCTTC. It translates to CGLPGSTVSYNEQFF.

This clonotype has only a few counts. The chain has TRBV7-9 and TRBJ1-1, with 7 bases lining up with TRBD1. This CDR3 is 18 amino acids long. Germline values: CDR1 SEHNR, CDR2 FQNEAQ (reference sequence). The V segment lost 5 bases and the J segment 1 base; nucleotides outside the gene matches: 16. CDR3 sequence: CASSPAGTARPGNTEAFF. In nucleotides, the CDR3 is TGTGCCAGCAGCCCCGCCGGGACAGCACGCCCCGGGAACACTGAAGCTTTCTTT.

This clonotype was observed many times. The V call is TRBV2, the J call TRBJ1-1; no clear D. Germline V gene sequence: CDR1 SNHLY, CDR2 FYNNEI. The CDR3 is 11 residues long. V was shortened by 4 bases and J by 5 bases, with 5 bases between the two germline ends. The CDR3 region has the DNA TGTGCCAGCAGTGGAGAGACTGAAGCTTTCTTT. Its translation is CASSGETEAFF. Looking up the rest from reference TRBV2 and TRBJ1-1 gives the full variable domain: EPEVTQTPSHQVTQMGQEVILRCVPISNHLYFYWYRQILGQKVEFLVSFYNNEISEKSEIFDDQFSVERPDGSNFTLKIRSTKLEDSAMYFCASSGETEAFFGQGTRLTVV.

In this sample, this clonotype turned up many times. Written as DNA, the CDR3 is TGTGCCAGCAGTTTATCGTGGACAGACTACGAGCAGTACTTC. Protein product: CASSLSWTDYEQYF. The rearrangement links TRBV27 to TRBJ2-7, with D tentatively TRBD1 (6 bases). Trimming cost V 0 bases and J 3 bases, with 9 bases left between them. CDR3 length: 14 residues. Germline V gene sequence: CDR1 MNHEY, CDR2 SMNVEV (reference sequence).

This clonotype was picked up many times. The CDR3 region is CASSYSEGGDTQYF. Written as DNA, the CDR3 is TGTGCCAGCAGTTACTCTGAGGGAGGGGATACGCAGTATTTT. V and J are TRBV6-2 or TRBV6-3 and TRBJ2-3; 7 bases match TRBD2. Germline V gene lookup returns CDR1 MNHEY and CDR2 SVGEGT. The length of the CDR3 is 14 residues. The V segment lost 0 bases and the J segment 6 bases; nucleotides outside the gene matches: 3.

The chain combines TRBV20-1 with TRBJ2-6; tentatively, D is TRBD2 (6 bases). Germline lookup yields CDR1 DFQATT and CDR2 SNEGSKA (reference sequence). Trimming removed 4 bases at V and 1 base at J, with 14 bases between. CDR3 size: 16 residues. The CDR3 protein is CSATTPSGSGANVLTF. In DNA form, the CDR3 reads TGCAGTGCTACGACCCCCAGCGGGTCTGGGGCCAACGTCCTGACTTTC.

The chain uses TRBV9 and TRBJ2-5; D unclear. CDR1 is SGDLS and CDR2 is YYNGEE in the germline V gene. The CDR3 consists of 12 residues. V was shortened by 0 bases and J by 5 bases, with 5 bases between the two germline ends. CDR3 DNA sequence: TGTGCCAGCAGCGTAGAATCGGAGACCCAGTACTTC. Its translation is CASSVESETQYF.

This clonotype was seen at least ten times. This sequence joins TRBV2 and TRBJ2-7; D perhaps matches TRBD2 (5 bases). V was trimmed by 4 bases and J by 7 bases, leaving 14 bases between them. The CDR3 is 13 amino acids. From germline, CDR1 is SNHLY and CDR2 FYNNEI. The CDR3 reads CASSVVTDWEQYF. The CDR3 DNA is TGTGCCAGCAGTGTAGTGACGGACTGGGAGCAGTACTTC. Complete variable domain (other parts from reference TRBV2 and TRBJ2-7): EPEVTQTPSHQVTQMGQEVILRCVPISNHLYFYWYRQILGQKVEFLVSFYNNEISEKSEIFDDQFSVERPDGSNFTLKIRSTKLEDSAMYFCASSVVTDWEQYFGPGTRLTVT.

This clonotype was recorded a few times. V and J are TRBV4-1 and TRBJ1-1; TRBD1 agrees at 12 bases. The CDR3 is made up of 16 amino acids. J was trimmed by 6 bases and V by 3 bases; bases with no gene match: 8. In germline, CDR1 is MGHRA, CDR2 YSYEKL. In DNA form, the CDR3 reads TGCGCCAGCAGCCACACCGGGACAGGGGGCAGGCCTGAAGCTTTCTTT. It is translated as CASSHTGTGGRPEAFF.

The chain carries TRBV20-1 and TRBJ1-1, with D perhaps matching TRBD1 (5 bases). The CDR3 sequence is 15 residues long. The ends were cut back, 4 bases at V and 7 bases at J, with 22 bases in the middle. CDR1 is DFQATT and CDR2 is SNEGSKA in the germline V gene (reference sequence). CDR3 amino acids: CSAKRGRDGIYEAFF. For the CDR3, the DNA is TGCAGTGCTAAAAGGGGCCGGGACGGGATATATGAAGCTTTCTTT.

This clonotype has more than one count but fewer than ten. The CDR3 region is CASILTSGGSTDTQYF. The CDR3 region has the DNA TGCGCCAGCATCCTAACTAGCGGGGGTAGCACAGATACGCAGTATTTT. The chain recombines TRBV10-2 with TRBJ2-3; 11 nucleotides match TRBD2. After removal of 7 bases from V and 0 bases from J, the junction contained 6 bases not matched to a gene. In germline, CDR1 is WSHSY, CDR2 SAAADI. The CDR3 runs to 16 residues.

V is TRBV14 and J is TRBJ2-2; D unclear. Deletions cut 3 bases from V and 7 bases from J, with 18 bases between. This CDR3 region has 16 residues. CDR1 SGHDN and CDR2 FVKESK come from the germline V gene. The DNA for the CDR3 is TGTGCCAGCAGCCATACAGTGAGCCTCACGCTCGGGGAGCTGTTTTTT. This gives the protein CASSHTVSLTLGELFF.

This clonotype was seen only a few times. This sequence joins TRBV6-1 and TRBJ1-2; D remains unclear. Germline loops: CDR1 MNHNS, CDR2 SASEGT. Trimming left V 8 bases short and J 8 bases short, with 18 bases between. This CDR3 spans 13 amino acids. CDR3 coding DNA: TGTGCCAGCCAGACTGGGCCCTTATGGGGCTACACCTTC. This codes for CASQTGPLWGYTF.

This clonotype was seen many times. The J gene is TRBJ2-3, the V gene TRBV12-3 or TRBV12-4, with a tentative D call TRBD2 (6 bases). Deletions cut 5 bases from V and 8 bases from J, with 11 bases between. This CDR3 spans 12 amino acids. CDR3 DNA sequence: TGTGCCAGCAGTGCACTAGCAAGTACGCAGTATTTT. Translated, it gives CASSALASTQYF.

This clonotype appeared many times. This chain uses TRBV28 with TRBJ2-1, with 11 bases lining up with TRBD2. Germline CDR1 is MDHEN and CDR2 is SYDVKM. The CDR3 loop spans 16 amino acids. After removal of 6 bases from V and 2 bases from J, the junction contained 6 bases not matched to a gene. CDR3 coding DNA: TGTGCCAGCAGGGGTAGCGGGGGGGGACCCTACAATGAGCAGTTCTTC. This gives the protein CASRGSGGGPYNEQFF. The full variable domain, rest sourced from reference TRBV28 and TRBJ2-1, is DVKVTQSSRYLVKRTGEKVFLECVQDMDHENMFWYRQDPGLGLRLIYFSYDVKMKEKGDIPEGYSVSREKKERFSLILESASTNQTSMYLCASRGSGGGPYNEQFFGPGTRLTVL.